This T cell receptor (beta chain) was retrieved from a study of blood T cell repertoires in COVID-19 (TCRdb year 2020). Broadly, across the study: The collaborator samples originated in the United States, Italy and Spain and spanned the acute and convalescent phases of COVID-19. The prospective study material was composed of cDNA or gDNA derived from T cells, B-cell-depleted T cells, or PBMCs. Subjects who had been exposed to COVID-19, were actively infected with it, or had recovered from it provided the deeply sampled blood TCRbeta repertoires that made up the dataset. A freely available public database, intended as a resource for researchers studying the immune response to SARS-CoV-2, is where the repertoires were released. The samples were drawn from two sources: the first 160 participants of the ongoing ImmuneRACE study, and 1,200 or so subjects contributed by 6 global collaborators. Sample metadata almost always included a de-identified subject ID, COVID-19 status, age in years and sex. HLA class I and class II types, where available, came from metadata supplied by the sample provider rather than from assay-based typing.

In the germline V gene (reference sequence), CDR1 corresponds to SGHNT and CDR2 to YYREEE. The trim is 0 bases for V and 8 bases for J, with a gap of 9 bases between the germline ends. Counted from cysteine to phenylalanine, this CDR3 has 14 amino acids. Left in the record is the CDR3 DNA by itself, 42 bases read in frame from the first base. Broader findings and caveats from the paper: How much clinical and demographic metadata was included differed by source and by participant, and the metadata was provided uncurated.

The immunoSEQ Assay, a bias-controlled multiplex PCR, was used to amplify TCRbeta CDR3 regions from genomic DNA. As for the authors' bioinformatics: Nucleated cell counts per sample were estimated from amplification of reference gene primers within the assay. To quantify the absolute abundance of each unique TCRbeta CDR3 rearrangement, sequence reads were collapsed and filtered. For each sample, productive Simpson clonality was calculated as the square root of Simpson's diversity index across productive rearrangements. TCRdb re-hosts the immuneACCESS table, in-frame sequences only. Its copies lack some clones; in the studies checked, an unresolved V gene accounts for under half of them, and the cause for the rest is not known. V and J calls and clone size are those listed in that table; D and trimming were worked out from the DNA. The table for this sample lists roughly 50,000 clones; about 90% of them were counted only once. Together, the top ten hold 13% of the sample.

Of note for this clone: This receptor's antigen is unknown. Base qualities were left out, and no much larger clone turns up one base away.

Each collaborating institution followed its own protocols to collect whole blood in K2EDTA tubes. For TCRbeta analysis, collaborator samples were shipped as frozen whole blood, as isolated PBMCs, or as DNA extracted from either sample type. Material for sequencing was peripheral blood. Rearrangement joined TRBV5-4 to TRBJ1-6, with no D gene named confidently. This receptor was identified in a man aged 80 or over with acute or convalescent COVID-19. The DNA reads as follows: TGTGCCAGCAGCTTGGGACTGAAGGATTCACCCCTCCACTTT. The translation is CASSLGLKDSPLHF. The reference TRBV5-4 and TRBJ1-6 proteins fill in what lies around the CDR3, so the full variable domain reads ETGVTQSPTHLIKTRGQQVTLRCSSQSGHNTVSWYQQALGQGPQFIFQYYREEENGRGNFPPRFSGLQFPNYSSELNVNALELDDSALYLCASSLGLKDSPLHFGNGTRLTVT.